The 21 T cell receptor beta chains in this list originate from one sample, sequenced in a study of identical twins. MiXCR was run by TCRdb on the 5' RACE reads, yielding one entry per CDR3 protein. This table has 650,000 to 800,000 distinct CDR3 sequences, around 8.3% appearing once. These same records also appear under a second study, on yellow fever vaccine responses in identical twins.

Sequencing was done on a sample of PBMCs. The receptors shown here come from a woman under 30 in good health.

The chain couples TRBV6-5 to TRBJ2-1, with a possible D match to TRBD1 (6 bases). Trimming removed 2 bases from V and 6 bases from J, with 14 bases in between. This CDR3 spans 15 amino acids. Germline V gene lookup returns CDR1 MNHEY and CDR2 SVGAGI. CDR3 DNA: TGTGCCAGCAGTTACCGGAGGACAGACTTCAATGAGCAGTTCTTC. It yields the protein CASSYRRTDFNEQFF.

In this sample, this clonotype turned up a few times. The chain is built from TRBV5-6 and TRBJ2-5; 8 positions match TRBD2. With 2 bases clipped from V and 3 bases from J, the junction kept 12 bases outside the gene matches. The CDR3 covers 17 residues. Germline V CDR1 and CDR2: SGHDT, YYEEEE. The CDR3 is CASSLGSSGSRKETQYF. For the CDR3, the DNA is TGTGCCAGCAGCTTAGGATCGAGCGGGAGCCGAAAAGAGACCCAGTACTTC.

This clonotype occurred a few times. The J gene is TRBJ2-7, the V gene TRBV5-1; the match to TRBD2 covers 9 bases. The CDR3 covers 14 residues. Trimming at V came to 4 bases and at J to 5 bases, leaving 7 bases not matched to a gene. Germline V CDR1 and CDR2: SGHRS, YFSETQ. CDR3 region: CASSVSGRGDEQYF. The CDR3, as DNA: TGCGCCAGCAGCGTTAGCGGGAGAGGCGACGAGCAGTACTTC. Looking up the rest from reference TRBV5-1 and TRBJ2-7 gives the full variable domain: KAGVTQTPRYLIKTRGQQVTLSCSPISGHRSVSWYQQTPGQGLQFLFEYFSETQRNKGNFPGRFSGRQFSNSRSEMNVSTLELGDSALYLCASSVSGRGDEQYFGPGTRLTVT.

This clonotype was found many times. This chain links TRBV2 with TRBJ2-2, with D maybe TRBD1 (6 bases). Germline V gives CDR1 SNHLY, CDR2 FYNNEI. The CDR3 is 14 amino acids. V was trimmed by 6 bases and J by 2 bases, leaving 10 bases between them. CDR3 sequence: CASSNRVNTGELFF. The CDR3, as DNA: TGTGCCAGCAGCAACAGGGTCAACACCGGGGAGCTGTTTTTT. Drawing the rest from reference TRBV2 and TRBJ2-2, the complete variable domain is EPEVTQTPSHQVTQMGQEVILRCVPISNHLYFYWYRQILGQKVEFLVSFYNNEISEKSEIFDDQFSVERPDGSNFTLKIRSTKLEDSAMYFCASSNRVNTGELFFGEGSRLTVL.

The sample holds a few counts of this clonotype. The J gene is TRBJ2-2, the V gene TRBV2; the D gene is possibly TRBD2 (5 bases). The CDR3 runs to 12 residues. The ends were cut back, 5 bases at V and 6 bases at J, with 7 bases in the middle. Germline V gene lookup returns CDR1 SNHLY and CDR2 FYNNEI. CDR3 nucleotide sequence: TGTGCCAGCAGTTCGAGGGCCGGGGAGCTGTTTTTT. Protein product: CASSSRAGELFF.

This clonotype was picked up a small number of times. The DNA for the CDR3 is TGCGCCAGCAGCCAAGTGTTAGCGGGAGGGAGGGAGCAGTTCTTC. This encodes CASSQVLAGGREQFF. The chain couples TRBV4-1 to TRBJ2-1; the match to TRBD2 covers 11 bases. This CDR3 spans 15 amino acids. Per germline, CDR1 MGHRA and CDR2 YSYEKL. V dropped 1 base and J dropped 10; count of bases not matched to a gene: 6.

V gene TRBV7-2 combines with J gene TRBJ2-7; D remains ambiguous. The germline V and J ends were trimmed by 6 bases and 5 bases, with 14 bases remaining between them. Germline assignment: CDR1 SGHTA and CDR2 FQGNSA. The CDR3 has 13 amino acids. CDR3 sequence: CASSRSQAHEQYF. CDR3 DNA: TGTGCCAGCAGTCGTAGTCAGGCACACGAGCAGTACTTC.

The chain joins TRBV7-2 to TRBJ2-4, with TRBD2 matching 7 bases. V dropped 1 base and J dropped 1; count of bases not matched to a gene: 7. CDR1 and CDR2 from the germline V gene are SGHTA and FQGNSA. The CDR3 loop spans 17 amino acids. The CDR3 spells CASSLGTGLGAKNIQYF. CDR3 DNA: TGTGCCAGCAGCTTAGGGACCGGACTAGGTGCCAAAAACATTCAGTACTTC.

The V and J genes are TRBV7-6 and TRBJ2-7, with 8 bases fitting TRBD2. This CDR3 contains 15 residues. Looked up from germline, CDR1 is SGHVS and CDR2 is FNYEAQ. Trimming cost V 5 bases and J 3 bases; bases outside gene matches: 9. The CDR3 DNA sequence: TGTGCCAGCAGCGTCCTTCAACGGGGGGGCTACGAGCAGTACTTC. Translating gives CASSVLQRGGYEQYF.

This clonotype showed up many times. This chain links TRBV25-1 with TRBJ1-1, with TRBD1 as a possible D gene (5 bases). The CDR3 runs to 15 residues. CDR1 is MGHDK, CDR2 SYGVNS, per germline. V shed 2 bases and J shed 6 bases, with 16 bases lying between them. DNA of the CDR3: TGTGCCAGCAGTGAAGATAACAGGAAGGGCGCTGAAGCTTTCTTT. Translating gives CASSEDNRKGAEAFF.

This clonotype was recorded a few times. V is TRBV4-2 and J is TRBJ2-6, with 10 bases aligning to TRBD1. After removal of 2 bases from V and 4 bases from J, the junction contained 11 bases not matched to a gene. This CDR3 has 19 residues. Germline lookup yields CDR1 LGHNA and CDR2 YNFKEQ. This chain's CDR3 is CASSQLRDRGISGANVLTF. In DNA form, the CDR3 reads TGTGCCAGCAGCCAACTGAGGGACAGGGGTATATCGGGGGCCAACGTCCTGACTTTC.

In its sample, this clonotype was seen a few times. This chain connects TRBV7-3 to TRBJ1-1; D possibly corresponds to TRBD1 (5 bases). CDR3 length: 15 amino acids. Trimming took off 0 bases at V and 1 base at J, with 9 bases between the two ends. CDR1 is SGHTA and CDR2 is FQGTGA in the germline V gene. The CDR3 sequence is CASSLTGGTNTEAFF. The CDR3, as DNA: TGTGCCAGCAGCTTAACAGGAGGGACGAACACTGAAGCTTTCTTT. The full variable domain, its missing parts supplied by reference TRBV7-3 and TRBJ1-1, is GAGVSQTPSNKVTEKGKYVELRCDPISGHTALYWYRQSLGQGPEFLIYFQGTGAADDSGLPNDRFFAVRPEGSVSTLKIQRTERGDSAVYLCASSLTGGTNTEAFFGQGTRLTVV.

The chain carries TRBV21-1 and TRBJ2-2. TRBV21-1 is a documented pseudogene. This CDR3 has 11 amino acids. CDR3 region: CASSKRGELFF. For the CDR3, the DNA is TGTGCCAGCAGCAAACGCGGGGAGCTGTTTTTT.

The chain has TRBV27 and TRBJ2-3; maybe TRBD2 (5 bases). The CDR3 covers 15 residues. V was cut by 7 bases and J by 6 bases, with 20 bases left in between. Germline-derived CDR1 and CDR2 are MNHEY and SMNVEV (reference sequence). The DNA of the CDR3 is TGTGCCAGCATAGCCCTGGGGAGTTTGTCGGATACGCAGTATTTT. Protein sequence: CASIALGSLSDTQYF.

This clonotype has only a few counts. V is TRBV29-1 and J is TRBJ1-2, with a tentative D call TRBD1 (5 bases). The germline V gene has CDR1 SQVTM and CDR2 ANQGSEA. V shed 2 bases and J shed 6 bases, with 7 bases lying between them. This CDR3 region has 11 residues. CDR3 DNA: TGCAGCGTTGAACGGGGGGATGGCTACACCTTC. Amino acid sequence: CSVERGDGYTF.

This clonotype came up many times. The V gene is TRBV4-3, the J gene TRBJ2-7; 9 bases line up with TRBD2. CDR1 and CDR2 (germline): LGHNA, YSLEER. CDR3 length: 18 amino acids. Trimming cost V 1 base and J 1 base; bases outside gene matches: 11. The CDR3 DNA sequence: TGCGCCAGCAGCCAAGGCGTAAAAGCGGGAGGTCTGTCCTACGAGCAGTACTTC. It specifies CASSQGVKAGGLSYEQYF.

In this sample, this clonotype turned up many times. V usage is TRBV7-2 and J usage is TRBJ1-5; D possibly corresponds to TRBD1 (6 bases). The V gene lost 3 bases and the J gene lost 2 bases, with 8 bases spanning the gap. This CDR3 has 14 residues. Per the germline V gene, CDR1 is SGHTA and CDR2 is FQGNSA. CDR3 sequence (DNA): TGTGCCAGCAGCTTGCGGACAGGCAATCAGCCCCAGCATTTT. Translation gives CASSLRTGNQPQHF.

This clonotype was recorded a few times. This chain connects TRBV27 to TRBJ2-1, with 12 bases lining up with TRBD2. In germline, CDR1 is MNHEY, CDR2 SMNVEV (reference sequence). The CDR3 spans 16 residues. V lost 3 bases, J lost 8 bases, and 8 bases stayed unmatched. This CDR3 reads CASSLTGLAGSYEQFF. The CDR3 bases are TGTGCCAGCAGTTTGACAGGACTAGCGGGATCCTATGAGCAGTTCTTC.

The chain employs TRBV7-9 and TRBJ2-3; D perhaps matches TRBD1 (5 bases). Trimming pared 3 bases from V and 6 bases from J, leaving 19 bases between. The CDR3 spans 16 residues. CDR1 SEHNR and CDR2 FQNEAQ come from the germline V gene (reference sequence). DNA for the CDR3: TGTGCCAGCAGCTTCAGGGAACTGGAGCCCGCCGATACGCAGTATTTT. Translating gives CASSFRELEPADTQYF.

This chain joins TRBV7-9 and TRBJ2-3, with 8 bases aligning to TRBD2. CDR1 and CDR2 from the germline V gene are SEHNR and FQNEAQ (reference sequence). Unmatched junction bases numbered 15, after V lost 5 bases and J lost 5 bases. The length of the CDR3 is 17 residues. The CDR3 reads CASSLPLGAGGGDTQYF. In DNA, the CDR3 is TGTGCCAGCAGCCTCCCCCTCGGGGCGGGAGGTGGAGATACGCAGTATTTT.

This clonotype was seen a handful of times. The chain carries TRBV4-3 and TRBJ2-3; D unclear. Germline V lookup: CDR1 LGHNA, CDR2 YSLEER. V lost 0 bases and J 7 bases, leaving 5 bases between the germline ends. The length of the CDR3 is 12 residues. Here the CDR3 DNA reads TGCGCCAGCAGCCAAGACGCCTATACGCAGTATTTT. It codes for CASSQDAYTQYF.